Shown below are 13 T cell receptor beta chains from a single sample sequenced in a study of cytotoxic CD8 clonotypes in ibrutinib-treated CLL. Using immunoSEQ multiplex PCR, the repertoire was profiled, and TCRdb retains in-frame clones only, with some absent. Counted here are some 200,000 clones, approximately 70% occurring once; the ten biggest clones make up around 5.9%. The sample consisted of PBMCs, taken after 12 months of ibrutinib treatment. These receptors were obtained from a human donor with chronic lymphocytic leukemia.

The CDR3 coding sequence is TGTGCCACCCGATCAGGGGCGAACACTGAAGCTTTCTTT. Its translation: CATRSGANTEAFF. This chain uses TRBV19 with TRBJ1-1, with D possibly TRBD1 on 6 matching bases. CDR1 and CDR2 from the germline V gene are LNHDA and SQIVND (reference sequence). This CDR3 comprises 13 residues. The ends were cut back, 10 bases at V and 1 base at J, with 13 bases in the middle.

The chain combines TRBV14 with TRBJ2-1; D not certain. CDR1 is SGHDN, CDR2 FVKESK, per germline. Trimming stripped 4 bases from V and 0 bases from J, with 13 bases between. There are 16 residues in the CDR3. The CDR3 spells CASSPPGAGSYNEQFF. DNA of the CDR3: TGTGCCAGCAGCCCCCCAGGCGCAGGCTCCTACAATGAGCAGTTCTTC.

As for this clone: The same CDR3 can be traced to other DNA sequences in this sample. V is TRBV5-1 and J is TRBJ2-1, with a possible D match to TRBD2 (5 bases). Germline V gene sequence: CDR1 SGHRS, CDR2 YFSETQ. The ends were cut back, 0 bases at V and 5 bases at J, with 9 bases in the middle. The CDR3 is made up of 14 amino acids. CDR3 region: CASSLAGRNNEQFF. In nucleotides, the CDR3 is TGCGCCAGCAGCTTGGCGGGGAGAAACAATGAGCAGTTCTTC.

The CDR3 DNA reads as TGTGCCAGCAGTCGGGACAGTGAAGCTTTCTTT. The encoded protein is CASSRDSEAFF. J is TRBJ1-1 and V is TRBV25-1, with 7 bases that match TRBD1. This CDR3 has 11 amino acids. Trimming cost V 5 bases and J 7 bases; bases outside gene matches: 1. Germline lookup yields CDR1 MGHDK and CDR2 SYGVNS.

This chain connects TRBV6-4 to TRBJ2-5; D uncertain. CDR3 length equals 15 residues. Germline assignment: CDR1 MRHNA and CDR2 SNTAGT. Trimming pared 2 bases from V and 5 bases from J, leaving 15 bases between. CDR3 nucleotide sequence: TGTGCCAGCAGTGACCCCCGACCCCGATGGGAGACCCAGTACTTC. This sequence encodes CASSDPRPRWETQYF.

This clone appeared once. The chain recombines TRBV6-1 with TRBJ2-7; 8 bases agree with TRBD1. V was pared by 5 bases and J by 7 bases, with 13 bases of the junction left unmatched. CDR1 and CDR2 from the germline V gene are MNHNS and SASEGT. The CDR3 extends over 15 amino acids. The DNA of the CDR3 is TGTGCCAGCAGTCTCGGACAGGGTATGGTGGTGGAGCAGTACTTC. It is translated as CASSLGQGMVVEQYF.

V is TRBV6-6 and J is TRBJ2-1; the D is unclear. V was shortened by 2 bases and J by 6 bases, with 14 bases between the two germline ends. This CDR3 is 15 amino acids long. Germline V gives CDR1 MNHNY, CDR2 SVGAGI (reference sequence). CDR3 bases: TGTGCCAGCAGTTACCGCGCCCCCCGCGGCAATGAGCAGTTCTTC. Translated: CASSYRAPRGNEQFF.

The V call is TRBV6-5, the J call TRBJ2-7; a weak D match, TRBD1 (5 bases). CDR1 is MNHEY and CDR2 is SVGAGI in the germline V gene. V was trimmed by 0 bases and J by 2 bases, leaving 11 bases between them. There are 15 residues in the CDR3. The CDR3 protein is CASSYSPQGAYEQYF. In nucleotides, the CDR3 is TGTGCCAGCAGTTACTCGCCGCAGGGTGCCTACGAGCAGTACTTC.

The rearrangement links TRBV5-8 to TRBJ2-7; D remains unclear. Trimming stripped 5 bases from V and 3 bases from J, with 15 bases between. The CDR3 is made up of 14 amino acids. The germline V gene encodes CDR1 SGHTS and CDR2 YDEGEE. The CDR3 DNA reads as TGTGCCAGCAGACCCGGACCAAAAAACTACGAGCAGTACTTC. Protein: CASRPGPKNYEQYF.

The chain links TRBV27 to TRBJ2-5; 15 bases are a match to TRBD2. The CDR3 spans 16 residues. Trimming removed 6 bases from V and 5 bases from J; junction bases left unmatched: 7. The germline V gene has CDR1 MNHEY and CDR2 SMNVEV (reference sequence). The CDR3 DNA is TGTGCCAGCAGGGGACTAGCGGGGGGCCCCCGGGAGACCCAGTACTTC. Amino acid sequence: CASRGLAGGPRETQYF.

This clone was seen only a few times. The chain employs TRBV30 and TRBJ2-7; 7 bases fit TRBD1. The CDR3 is 15 amino acids. Germline CDR1 GTSNPN, CDR2 SVGIG (reference sequence). Trimming took 2 bases from V and 0 from J; bases not matched to a gene: 7. The CDR3: CAWSLGDRPSYEQYF. The CDR3 nucleotides are TGTGCCTGGAGTCTCGGGGACAGACCCTCCTACGAGCAGTACTTC.

V and J are TRBV9 and TRBJ1-2; D perhaps matches TRBD1 (5 bases). CDR1 is SGDLS, CDR2 YYNGEE, per germline. CDR3 size: 13 residues. V was cut by 0 bases and J by 9 bases, with 12 bases left in between. The CDR3 DNA reads TGTGCCAGCAGCGTAGGGTTAAGGGGCCGCTACACCTTC. Protein product: CASSVGLRGRYTF. Variable domain in full (rest from reference TRBV9 and TRBJ1-2): DSGVTQTPKHLITATGQRVTLRCSPRSGDLSVYWYQQSLDQGLQFLIQYYNGEERAKGNILERFSAQQFPDLHSELNLSSLELGDSALYFCASSVGLRGRYTFGSGTRLTVV.

The V call is TRBV6-5, the J call TRBJ2-3, with 11 positions matching TRBD1. In germline, CDR1 is MNHEY, CDR2 SVGAGI. CDR3 length: 14 residues. The V gene end was trimmed by 3 bases and the J gene end by 7 bases; junction bases not matched to a gene: 3. CDR3 DNA: TGTGCCAGCAGTTATGGGACAGGGGGAAATACGCAGTATTTT. As protein: CASSYGTGGNTQYF.